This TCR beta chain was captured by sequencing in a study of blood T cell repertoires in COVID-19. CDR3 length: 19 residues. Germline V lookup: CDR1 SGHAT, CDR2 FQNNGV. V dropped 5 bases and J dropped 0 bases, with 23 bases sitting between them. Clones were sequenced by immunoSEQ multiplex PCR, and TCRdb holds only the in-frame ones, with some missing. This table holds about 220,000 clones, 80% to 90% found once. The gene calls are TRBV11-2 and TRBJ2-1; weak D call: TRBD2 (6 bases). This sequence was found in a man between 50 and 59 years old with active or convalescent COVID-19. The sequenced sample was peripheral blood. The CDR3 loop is CASSLGRLGGYSSYNEQFF. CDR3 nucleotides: TGTGCCAGCAGCCTGGGTCGACTCGGGGGTTATAGCTCCTACAATGAGCAGTTCTTC. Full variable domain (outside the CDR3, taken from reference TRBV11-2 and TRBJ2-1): EAGVAQSPRYKIIEKRQSVAFWCNPISGHATLYWYQQILGQGPKLLIQFQNNGVVDDSQLPKDRFSAERLKGVDSTLKIQPAKLEDSAVYLCASSLGRLGGYSSYNEQFFGPGTRLTVL.